Listed below are T cell receptor beta chains from one sample, sequenced in a study of radiotherapy plus CTLA-4 blockade in lung cancer. Sequenced by immunoSEQ multiplex PCR; TCRdb stores in-frame clones only, minus some. Of about 24,000 clones in the sample, 71% were seen once. The input for sequencing was peripheral blood, taken from a patient treated with radiotherapy plus ipilimumab. The receptors were sampled from a human donor with non-small cell lung cancer whose response to radiotherapy plus ipilimumab could not be evaluated. Each CDR3 is given with its conserved first and last residue. Fields, in order: V gene, J gene, clone size, D gene, CDR3 DNA, CDR3 protein. The D gene is left open where the match is weak. Expanded clones get a size class; other rows say once, few or many, or leave the size out.

TRBV5-6	TRBJ2-3	.	.	TGTGCCAGCAGCTTGGTAGAGGATACGCAGTATTTT	CASSLVEDTQYF
TRBV11-2	TRBJ2-1	.	TRBD2	TGTGCCAGCAGCTTAGGTAGCGGGAGATACGAGCAGTTCTTC	CASSLGSGRYEQFF
TRBV6-6	TRBJ2-7	few	.	TGTGCCAGCAGTTCCGGGACACCCTGGGAGCAGTACTTC	CASSSGTPWEQYF
TRBV5-4	TRBJ2-3	once	.	TGTGCCAGCAGCTTGGGGAGGGAGCGGTCAGATACGCAGTATTTT	CASSLGRERSDTQYF
TRBV19	TRBJ2-1	.	.	TGTGCCAGTAGTATGTGGAGGGGAAGCTCCTACAATGAGCAGTTCTTC	CASSMWRGSSYNEQFF
TRBV5-1	TRBJ1-4	few	TRBD1	TGCGCCAGCAGCTTGGCCGGACAGGGGTATAATGAAAAACTGTTTTTT	CASSLAGQGYNEKLFF
TRBV7-9	TRBJ2-1	.	TRBD2	TGTGCCAGCAGCCTGGGTGGGCTAGCGGGAGGGGAGAGATACAATGAGCAGTTCTTC	CASSLGGLAGGERYNEQFF
TRBV6-5	TRBJ1-3	few	TRBD1	TGTGCCAGCAGTCCTCCGACAGGGGGAAACACCATATATTTT	CASSPPTGGNTIYF
TRBV9	TRBJ1-3	.	.	TGTGCCAGCAGCGTAGCCCCACGGGGGGGAAACACCATATATTTT	CASSVAPRGGNTIYF
TRBV10-1	TRBJ1-3	.	TRBD1	TGCGCCAGCAGTGAGTCAAGGACAGGGGCTGGAAACACCATATATTTT	CASSESRTGAGNTIYF
TRBV6-5	TRBJ1-2	.	TRBD1	TGTGCCAGCAGTCCCGGACAGGGTGGCTATGGCTACACCTTC	CASSPGQGGYGYTF